Described below is a single T cell receptor beta chain sequence and its context. Its specificity is unknown. The data derive from a study of shared clonotypes between healthy human individuals. Study-level results: Of the naive CD4 clonotypes, approximately 5% were shared across several donors.

This table comes from immunoSEQ multiplex PCR, and its TCRdb copy is limited to in-frame clones, with some not included. The table lists some 650,000 clones, around 97% of them singletons. The sequence derives from a woman aged 25-40 years in good health. Sequencing input: naive CD4+ T cells sorted from blood. The sample's subset: CD45RA+ positively selected.

The CDR3 region is CASSTETGGNTEAFF. CDR3 bases: TGTGCCAGTAGTACTGAAACGGGGGGGAACACTGAAGCTTTCTTT. The chain couples TRBV19 to TRBJ1-1; D is possibly TRBD1 (5 bases). Germline-derived CDR1 and CDR2 are LNHDA and SQIVND (reference sequence). CDR3 length: 15 residues. The V gene lost 4 bases and the J gene lost 1 base, with 13 bases spanning the gap.